This entry lists 3 T cell receptor beta chains sequenced from one sample in a study of OX40 agonist ivuxolimab in advanced cancers. TCRdb's copy holds only in-frame clones and misses some; the assay was immunoSEQ multiplex PCR. Here the sample spans about 79,000 clones, roughly 94% being singletons. Sequenced material: CD4+ or CD8+ T cells sorted from blood, taken in a trial of the OX40 agonist ivuxolimab. These receptor sequences come from an adult with an advanced solid tumor such as melanoma, head and neck, liver or kidney cancer.

The chain links TRBV28 to TRBJ1-2; a possible D gene is TRBD1 (6 bases). This CDR3 has 17 amino acids. Trimming left V 4 bases short and J 0 bases short, with 18 bases between. Germline-derived CDR1 and CDR2 are MDHEN and SYDVKM. The CDR3 DNA follows: TGTGCCAGCAGTTCCCCCGCCTCGACAGGATCTAACTATGGCTACACCTTC. This gives the protein CASSSPASTGSNYGYTF.

The chain has TRBV6-1 and TRBJ1-3; the D is unclear. CDR3 length: 10 amino acids. The germline gives CDR1 MNHNS, CDR2 SASEGT. V was shortened by 6 bases and J by 9 bases, with 6 bases between the two germline ends. This CDR3 is CASRLGTIYF. For the CDR3, the DNA is TGTGCCAGCAGGTTGGGCACCATATATTTT.

This chain connects TRBV7-8 to TRBJ2-1, with D possibly matching TRBD2 (6 bases). The V gene lost 3 bases and the J gene lost 3 bases, with 6 bases spanning the gap. CDR1 and CDR2 (germline): SGHVS, FQNEAQ. The CDR3 has 13 amino acids. This CDR3 reads CASSLGLYNEQFF. The CDR3 region has the DNA TGTGCCAGCAGCTTGGGACTCTACAATGAGCAGTTCTTC.